This TCR beta chain was documented in a study of regulatory T cells in long-lasting Graves disease. Trimming pared 0 bases from V and 5 bases from J, leaving 14 bases between. This CDR3 is 15 amino acids long. The germline CDR1 and CDR2 sequences are MGHRA and YSYEKL. Time point denoted: newly diagnosed GD, antithyroid drugs for less than 3 months. PBMC RNA was the source of the TCR library. To make TCR beta libraries, researchers used iRepertoire HTBI primers and Arm-PCR of CDR3 regions. TCRdb processed the multiplex PCR reads anew with MiXCR; each CDR3 protein has one entry. The table lists 440,000 or so distinct CDR3 sequences, just under 15% of them singletons. This same sample was also taken into another study, of T cells in Graves' hyperthyroidism and ophthalmopathy.

This TCR came from a woman aged 25 to 39 with Graves disease. The sequences come from peripheral blood mononuclear cells (PBMCs), collected at new diagnosis, from a patient treated with antithyroid drugs. The rearrangement links TRBV4-1 to TRBJ2-7, with D unclear. The CDR3 DNA reads as TGCGCCAGCAGCCAAGATGGATTGACACTGGACGAGCAGTACTTC. Residues: CASSQDGLTLDEQYF.